The clone carrying this T cell receptor beta chain has at least ten counts. Its cognate antigen is unknown. These data come from a study of T-cell reconstitution after alpha-beta-depleted transplantation in children. Points from the study as a whole: By about two months after transplant, alpha-beta T cells reportedly arose from several hundred graft clones that had expanded.

After removal of 1 base from V and 5 bases from J, the junction contained 3 bases not matched to a gene. This CDR3 contains 15 residues. CDR1 SGHRS and CDR2 YFSETQ come from the germline V gene. The authors prepared the TCRbeta library with unique molecular identifiers. MiXCR, applied by TCRdb to the PCR reads, yields one record per CDR3 protein. The sample carries about 580,000 distinct CDR3 sequences, around 23% recorded once. The starting material was PBMCs, mostly from graft donor cells, obtained 360 days after TCRalphabeta/CD19-depleted stem cell transplant. The chain uses TRBV5-1 and TRBJ2-3; 11 nucleotides agree with TRBD1. The sequence derives from a boy younger than two who had a stem cell transplant for acute myeloid leukemia, so the T cells may come from the graft donor. The CDR3 DNA reads TGCGCCAGCAGCTTGTGGACAGGGGGCGGAGATACGCAGTATTTT. Translating it yields CASSLWTGGGDTQYF.